This T cell receptor (beta chain) stems from a study of blood T cells in healthy people across ages. For the second PCR, which ran for about 6 to 11 cycles, a sample-barcoded 5' primer and a J-beta primer mix were used. TCRdb processed the 5' RACE reads anew with MiXCR; each CDR3 protein has one entry. This sample carries some 750,000 distinct CDR3 sequences, about 20% of them seen once, and the ten largest clones take roughly 22%. CDR3 length equals 15 residues. Trimming took 7 bases from V and 3 from J, leaving 19 bases between them. The V gene's germline CDR1 is MDHEN and CDR2 SYDVKM. This clonotype was counted a few times.

Material: blood. The clonotype comes from a man aged 65 to 79 in good health. The J gene is TRBJ2-7, the V gene TRBV28, with a possible D match to TRBD1 (6 bases). The CDR3 DNA sequence: TGTGCCAGCAAAAAAGGGGGAAGAGCCGGCTACGAGCAGTACTTC. Residues: CASKKGGRAGYEQYF.